What follows are 10 T cell receptor beta chains derived from one specimen sequenced in a study of T-cell reconstitution after alpha-beta-depleted transplantation in children. The TCRbeta library was prepared with unique molecular identifiers. TCRdb called the PCR reads again in MiXCR, with one record for every CDR3 protein. The data contain about 120,000 distinct CDR3 sequences, 10% of them seen just once; the ten biggest clones take up less than 40%. Sequenced here: PBMCs, sampled before TCRalphabeta/CD19-depleted stem cell transplant. The receptors were gathered from a boy younger than 10 with acute lymphoblastic leukemia, due to receive a stem cell transplant.

The table lists this clonotype with many counts. This sequence joins TRBV5-8 and TRBJ2-7, with 9 nucleotides matching TRBD2. Losses at the gene ends were 6 bases for V and 3 bases for J; bases not matched to a gene: 10. This CDR3 is built from 15 residues. CDR1 SGHTS and CDR2 YDEGEE come from the germline V gene. CDR3 region: CASTPGVAGVYEQYF. CDR3 nucleotides: TGTGCCAGCACCCCAGGGGTAGCGGGAGTCTACGAGCAGTACTTC. Full variable domain (rest looked up from reference TRBV5-8 and TRBJ2-7): EAGVTQSPTHLIKTRGQQATLRCSPISGHTSVYWYQQALGLGLQFLLWYDEGEERNRGNFPPRFSGRQFPNYSSELNVNALELEDSALYLCASTPGVAGVYEQYFGPGTRLTVT.

This clonotype was observed many times. The chain carries TRBV20-1 and TRBJ2-5, with TRBD2 identical over 13 bases. In germline, CDR1 is DFQATT, CDR2 SNEGSKA (reference sequence). The J segment lost 2 bases and the V segment lost 4 bases, leaving 13 bases of the junction unmatched. This CDR3 has 18 amino acids. CDR3 protein: CSATQYLRLAGGQETQYF. Written as DNA, the CDR3 is TGCAGTGCTACCCAATATCTAAGACTAGCGGGGGGACAAGAGACCCAGTACTTC.

The CDR3 DNA reads as TGTGCCAGCAGGGTCCGGCGGGAGTGGAAAAAAGGGTCCTACAATGAGCAGTTCTTC. This encodes CASRVRREWKKGSYNEQFF. This chain links TRBV28 with TRBJ2-1; 7 nucleotides line up with TRBD2. Germline trimming cut 6 bases from V and 1 base from J; bases unmatched to any gene: 18. CDR1 is MDHEN and CDR2 is SYDVKM in the germline V gene. This CDR3 spans 19 amino acids.

This clonotype was seen just once. The chain has TRBV20-1 and TRBJ2-4; 9 positions match TRBD1. Unmatched junction bases numbered 5, after V lost 4 bases and J lost 1 base. The germline gives CDR1 DFQATT, CDR2 SNEGSKA (reference sequence). The CDR3 is 15 residues long. CDR3 sequence (DNA): TGCAGTGCTATATTACAGGGGGCTGCCAAAAACATTCAGTACTTC. This codes for CSAILQGAAKNIQYF.

CDR3 sequence (DNA): TGTGCCAGCATTAGACGACGGGGGGTTTACTACGAGCAGTACTTC. Its protein product is CASIRRRGVYYEQYF. The chain uses TRBV6-5 and TRBJ2-7, with 7 bases that match TRBD2. Trimming removed 7 bases from V and 3 bases from J; junction bases left unmatched: 12. The germline gives CDR1 MNHEY, CDR2 SVGAGI. The CDR3 has 15 amino acids.

V gene TRBV30 combines with J gene TRBJ2-3, with D unresolved. The CDR3 runs to 11 residues. CDR1 GTSNPN and CDR2 SVGIG come from the germline V gene (reference sequence). Trimming removed 4 bases at V and 4 bases at J, with 6 bases between. The CDR3 coding sequence is TGTGCCTGGACTATTGCAGATACGCAGTATTTT. Translated: CAWTIADTQYF. Full variable domain (remainder filled in from reference TRBV30 and TRBJ2-3): SQTIHQWPATLVQPVGSPLSLECTVEGTSNPNLYWYRQAAGRGLQLLFYSVGIGQISSEVPQNLSASRPQDRQFILSSKKLLLSDSGFYLCAWTIADTQYFGPGTRLTVL.

The chain couples TRBV20-1 to TRBJ2-5, with a weak D call TRBD2 (5 bases). The V gene's germline CDR1 is DFQATT and CDR2 SNEGSKA (reference sequence). V gave up 0 bases and J gave up 5 bases, with 19 bases separating them. This CDR3 comprises 16 residues. DNA of the CDR3: TGCAGTGCTAGAGAGAGGAGGAGCCGGGCGTTTGAGACCCAGTACTTC. This encodes CSARERRSRAFETQYF.

This clonotype appeared a few times. This sequence joins TRBV6-1 and TRBJ2-1; D gene uncertain. This CDR3 is 11 amino acids long. Trimming left V 1 base short and J 10 bases short, with 5 bases between. Per germline, CDR1 MNHNS and CDR2 SASEGT. The CDR3 loop is CASSEGPEQFF. CDR3 DNA: TGTGCCAGCAGTGAAGGACCCGAGCAGTTCTTC.

CDR3 nucleotide sequence: TGCAGTGCTAAATCCCTAGCGGGAGAGATCGATGAGCAGTTCTTC. It encodes CSAKSLAGEIDEQFF. The chain joins TRBV20-1 to TRBJ2-1; 10 nucleotides line up with TRBD2. Germline V gene data show CDR1 as DFQATT and CDR2 as SNEGSKA (reference sequence). Trimming removed 4 bases from V and 8 bases from J; junction bases left unmatched: 11. This CDR3 comprises 15 residues.

This clonotype was counted many times. The chain recombines TRBV3-1 with TRBJ2-7; D gene ambiguous. V lost 2 bases to trimming and J lost 5 bases, with 4 bases between them. The CDR3 consists of 11 residues. Germline CDR1 LGHDT, CDR2 YNNKEL (reference sequence). The CDR3: CASSQSDEQYF. The CDR3, as DNA: TGTGCCAGCAGCCAAAGTGACGAGCAGTACTTC.